Following are 9 T cell receptor beta chains from one sample sequenced in a study of T cells in Graves' hyperthyroidism and ophthalmopathy. It was RNA transcripts that yielded the amplified TCR beta CDR3 regions. Researchers ran a first-round RT-PCR on the TCR CDR3 using the HTBI primer set. TCRdb independently ran MiXCR on the multiplex PCR reads; one entry per CDR3 protein. The sample has roughly 840,000 distinct CDR3 sequences, more than 30% seen once. Sequences were obtained from blood. The receptor set was obtained from a man aged 18 to 29 with Graves' hyperthyroidism.

In its sample, this clonotype was seen a few times. The J gene is TRBJ2-5, the V gene TRBV27, with D possibly matching TRBD2 (5 bases). Germline V gene data show CDR1 as MNHEY and CDR2 as SMNVEV (reference sequence). This CDR3 region has 14 residues. Trimming shortened V by 5 bases and J by 0 bases, and 10 bases separated the two germline ends. CDR3 amino acids: CASSLNGDQETQYF. DNA for the CDR3: TGTGCCAGCAGTCTGAACGGGGACCAAGAGACCCAGTACTTC.

The chain carries TRBV9 and TRBJ1-2, with 7 bases matching TRBD1. Per the germline V gene, CDR1 is SGDLS and CDR2 is YYNGEE. This CDR3 spans 16 amino acids. V shed 0 bases and J 0 bases; nucleotides not matched to a gene: 5. DNA of the CDR3: TGTGCCAGCAGCGTAGAGGGGACAGCAACTAACTATGGCTACACCTTC. Amino acids: CASSVEGTATNYGYTF.

The gene calls are TRBV2 and TRBJ2-7; TRBD2 matches 7 bases. Germline lookup yields CDR1 SNHLY and CDR2 FYNNEI. Trimming removed 5 bases from V and 6 bases from J; junction bases left unmatched: 10. The CDR3 has 14 amino acids. CDR3 sequence (DNA): TGTGCCAGCAGTTTAGTCGCGACTAGCTCCGAGCAGTACTTC. Its translation: CASSLVATSSEQYF.

This chain links TRBV20-1 with TRBJ2-2, with TRBD2 matching 8 bases. This CDR3 spans 14 amino acids. Trimming at V came to 6 bases and at J to 0 bases, leaving 3 bases not matched to a gene. CDR1 is DFQATT, CDR2 SNEGSKA, per germline (reference sequence). CDR3 nucleotide sequence: TGCAGTGCCCACGGGAGGGCGAACACCGGGGAGCTGTTTTTT. This gives the protein CSAHGRANTGELFF.

This clonotype was observed a few times. The chain employs TRBV25-1 and TRBJ2-6; D is ambiguous. Germline-derived CDR1 and CDR2 are MGHDK and SYGVNS. V was clipped by 6 bases and J by 1 base, with 10 bases between them. The CDR3 sequence is 15 residues long. This CDR3 is CASREQTSGANVLTF. DNA of the CDR3: TGTGCCAGCAGGGAGCAAACTTCTGGGGCCAACGTCCTGACTTTC. Variable domain in full (rest from reference TRBV25-1 and TRBJ2-6): EADIYQTPRYLVIGTGKKITLECSQTMGHDKMYWYQQDPGMELHLIHYSYGVNSTEKGDLSSESTVSRIRTEHFPLTLESARPSHTSQYLCASREQTSGANVLTFGAGSRLTVL.

Concerning this clonotype itself: Since a much larger clone is just one base distant, this may be a read error. The rearrangement links TRBV29-1 to TRBJ2-2; TRBD1 might be the D (6 bases). V was trimmed by 8 bases and J by 1 base, leaving 14 bases between them. The CDR3 consists of 14 residues. Germline V gives CDR1 SQVTM, CDR2 ANQGSEA. CDR3 DNA: TGCAGCACCAAACAGGGAAGGAACACCGGGGAGCTGTTTTTT. Translating it yields CSTKQGRNTGELFF.

The table lists this clonotype with many counts. This CDR3 reads CASSASRQGHTEAFF. The CDR3 DNA is TGTGCCAGCAGCGCTTCTAGACAGGGGCACACTGAAGCTTTCTTT. The chain carries TRBV2 and TRBJ1-1; 8 bases map to TRBD1. The CDR3 sequence is 15 residues long. Germline V gene sequence: CDR1 SNHLY, CDR2 FYNNEI. J gave up 3 bases and V 6 bases, and 9 bases lay outside the gene matches.

Regarding this clonotype: A much larger clone lies one base from this, so it may be a read error. The chain combines TRBV19 with TRBJ2-2; D tentatively reads TRBD1 or TRBD2 (5 bases each). With 8 bases removed from V and 4 bases from J, the gap between germline ends came to 14 bases. Germline V CDR1 and CDR2: LNHDA, SQIVND (reference sequence). The CDR3 contains 14 residues. In DNA form, the CDR3 reads TGTGCCAGTCTCCGGGGCAGAGGCACCGGGGAGCTGTTTTTT. It codes for CASLRGRGTGELFF.

This clonotype was recorded at least ten times. The chain couples TRBV5-1 to TRBJ1-1; the match to TRBD1 covers 7 bases. Germline CDR1 is SGHRS and CDR2 is YFSETQ. The CDR3 spans 13 residues. Trimming took 4 bases from V and 6 from J; bases not matched to a gene: 6. The CDR3 DNA sequence: TGCGCCAGCAGCGGGAGGGGGCAGCCTGAAGCTTTCTTT. Protein: CASSGRGQPEAFF.